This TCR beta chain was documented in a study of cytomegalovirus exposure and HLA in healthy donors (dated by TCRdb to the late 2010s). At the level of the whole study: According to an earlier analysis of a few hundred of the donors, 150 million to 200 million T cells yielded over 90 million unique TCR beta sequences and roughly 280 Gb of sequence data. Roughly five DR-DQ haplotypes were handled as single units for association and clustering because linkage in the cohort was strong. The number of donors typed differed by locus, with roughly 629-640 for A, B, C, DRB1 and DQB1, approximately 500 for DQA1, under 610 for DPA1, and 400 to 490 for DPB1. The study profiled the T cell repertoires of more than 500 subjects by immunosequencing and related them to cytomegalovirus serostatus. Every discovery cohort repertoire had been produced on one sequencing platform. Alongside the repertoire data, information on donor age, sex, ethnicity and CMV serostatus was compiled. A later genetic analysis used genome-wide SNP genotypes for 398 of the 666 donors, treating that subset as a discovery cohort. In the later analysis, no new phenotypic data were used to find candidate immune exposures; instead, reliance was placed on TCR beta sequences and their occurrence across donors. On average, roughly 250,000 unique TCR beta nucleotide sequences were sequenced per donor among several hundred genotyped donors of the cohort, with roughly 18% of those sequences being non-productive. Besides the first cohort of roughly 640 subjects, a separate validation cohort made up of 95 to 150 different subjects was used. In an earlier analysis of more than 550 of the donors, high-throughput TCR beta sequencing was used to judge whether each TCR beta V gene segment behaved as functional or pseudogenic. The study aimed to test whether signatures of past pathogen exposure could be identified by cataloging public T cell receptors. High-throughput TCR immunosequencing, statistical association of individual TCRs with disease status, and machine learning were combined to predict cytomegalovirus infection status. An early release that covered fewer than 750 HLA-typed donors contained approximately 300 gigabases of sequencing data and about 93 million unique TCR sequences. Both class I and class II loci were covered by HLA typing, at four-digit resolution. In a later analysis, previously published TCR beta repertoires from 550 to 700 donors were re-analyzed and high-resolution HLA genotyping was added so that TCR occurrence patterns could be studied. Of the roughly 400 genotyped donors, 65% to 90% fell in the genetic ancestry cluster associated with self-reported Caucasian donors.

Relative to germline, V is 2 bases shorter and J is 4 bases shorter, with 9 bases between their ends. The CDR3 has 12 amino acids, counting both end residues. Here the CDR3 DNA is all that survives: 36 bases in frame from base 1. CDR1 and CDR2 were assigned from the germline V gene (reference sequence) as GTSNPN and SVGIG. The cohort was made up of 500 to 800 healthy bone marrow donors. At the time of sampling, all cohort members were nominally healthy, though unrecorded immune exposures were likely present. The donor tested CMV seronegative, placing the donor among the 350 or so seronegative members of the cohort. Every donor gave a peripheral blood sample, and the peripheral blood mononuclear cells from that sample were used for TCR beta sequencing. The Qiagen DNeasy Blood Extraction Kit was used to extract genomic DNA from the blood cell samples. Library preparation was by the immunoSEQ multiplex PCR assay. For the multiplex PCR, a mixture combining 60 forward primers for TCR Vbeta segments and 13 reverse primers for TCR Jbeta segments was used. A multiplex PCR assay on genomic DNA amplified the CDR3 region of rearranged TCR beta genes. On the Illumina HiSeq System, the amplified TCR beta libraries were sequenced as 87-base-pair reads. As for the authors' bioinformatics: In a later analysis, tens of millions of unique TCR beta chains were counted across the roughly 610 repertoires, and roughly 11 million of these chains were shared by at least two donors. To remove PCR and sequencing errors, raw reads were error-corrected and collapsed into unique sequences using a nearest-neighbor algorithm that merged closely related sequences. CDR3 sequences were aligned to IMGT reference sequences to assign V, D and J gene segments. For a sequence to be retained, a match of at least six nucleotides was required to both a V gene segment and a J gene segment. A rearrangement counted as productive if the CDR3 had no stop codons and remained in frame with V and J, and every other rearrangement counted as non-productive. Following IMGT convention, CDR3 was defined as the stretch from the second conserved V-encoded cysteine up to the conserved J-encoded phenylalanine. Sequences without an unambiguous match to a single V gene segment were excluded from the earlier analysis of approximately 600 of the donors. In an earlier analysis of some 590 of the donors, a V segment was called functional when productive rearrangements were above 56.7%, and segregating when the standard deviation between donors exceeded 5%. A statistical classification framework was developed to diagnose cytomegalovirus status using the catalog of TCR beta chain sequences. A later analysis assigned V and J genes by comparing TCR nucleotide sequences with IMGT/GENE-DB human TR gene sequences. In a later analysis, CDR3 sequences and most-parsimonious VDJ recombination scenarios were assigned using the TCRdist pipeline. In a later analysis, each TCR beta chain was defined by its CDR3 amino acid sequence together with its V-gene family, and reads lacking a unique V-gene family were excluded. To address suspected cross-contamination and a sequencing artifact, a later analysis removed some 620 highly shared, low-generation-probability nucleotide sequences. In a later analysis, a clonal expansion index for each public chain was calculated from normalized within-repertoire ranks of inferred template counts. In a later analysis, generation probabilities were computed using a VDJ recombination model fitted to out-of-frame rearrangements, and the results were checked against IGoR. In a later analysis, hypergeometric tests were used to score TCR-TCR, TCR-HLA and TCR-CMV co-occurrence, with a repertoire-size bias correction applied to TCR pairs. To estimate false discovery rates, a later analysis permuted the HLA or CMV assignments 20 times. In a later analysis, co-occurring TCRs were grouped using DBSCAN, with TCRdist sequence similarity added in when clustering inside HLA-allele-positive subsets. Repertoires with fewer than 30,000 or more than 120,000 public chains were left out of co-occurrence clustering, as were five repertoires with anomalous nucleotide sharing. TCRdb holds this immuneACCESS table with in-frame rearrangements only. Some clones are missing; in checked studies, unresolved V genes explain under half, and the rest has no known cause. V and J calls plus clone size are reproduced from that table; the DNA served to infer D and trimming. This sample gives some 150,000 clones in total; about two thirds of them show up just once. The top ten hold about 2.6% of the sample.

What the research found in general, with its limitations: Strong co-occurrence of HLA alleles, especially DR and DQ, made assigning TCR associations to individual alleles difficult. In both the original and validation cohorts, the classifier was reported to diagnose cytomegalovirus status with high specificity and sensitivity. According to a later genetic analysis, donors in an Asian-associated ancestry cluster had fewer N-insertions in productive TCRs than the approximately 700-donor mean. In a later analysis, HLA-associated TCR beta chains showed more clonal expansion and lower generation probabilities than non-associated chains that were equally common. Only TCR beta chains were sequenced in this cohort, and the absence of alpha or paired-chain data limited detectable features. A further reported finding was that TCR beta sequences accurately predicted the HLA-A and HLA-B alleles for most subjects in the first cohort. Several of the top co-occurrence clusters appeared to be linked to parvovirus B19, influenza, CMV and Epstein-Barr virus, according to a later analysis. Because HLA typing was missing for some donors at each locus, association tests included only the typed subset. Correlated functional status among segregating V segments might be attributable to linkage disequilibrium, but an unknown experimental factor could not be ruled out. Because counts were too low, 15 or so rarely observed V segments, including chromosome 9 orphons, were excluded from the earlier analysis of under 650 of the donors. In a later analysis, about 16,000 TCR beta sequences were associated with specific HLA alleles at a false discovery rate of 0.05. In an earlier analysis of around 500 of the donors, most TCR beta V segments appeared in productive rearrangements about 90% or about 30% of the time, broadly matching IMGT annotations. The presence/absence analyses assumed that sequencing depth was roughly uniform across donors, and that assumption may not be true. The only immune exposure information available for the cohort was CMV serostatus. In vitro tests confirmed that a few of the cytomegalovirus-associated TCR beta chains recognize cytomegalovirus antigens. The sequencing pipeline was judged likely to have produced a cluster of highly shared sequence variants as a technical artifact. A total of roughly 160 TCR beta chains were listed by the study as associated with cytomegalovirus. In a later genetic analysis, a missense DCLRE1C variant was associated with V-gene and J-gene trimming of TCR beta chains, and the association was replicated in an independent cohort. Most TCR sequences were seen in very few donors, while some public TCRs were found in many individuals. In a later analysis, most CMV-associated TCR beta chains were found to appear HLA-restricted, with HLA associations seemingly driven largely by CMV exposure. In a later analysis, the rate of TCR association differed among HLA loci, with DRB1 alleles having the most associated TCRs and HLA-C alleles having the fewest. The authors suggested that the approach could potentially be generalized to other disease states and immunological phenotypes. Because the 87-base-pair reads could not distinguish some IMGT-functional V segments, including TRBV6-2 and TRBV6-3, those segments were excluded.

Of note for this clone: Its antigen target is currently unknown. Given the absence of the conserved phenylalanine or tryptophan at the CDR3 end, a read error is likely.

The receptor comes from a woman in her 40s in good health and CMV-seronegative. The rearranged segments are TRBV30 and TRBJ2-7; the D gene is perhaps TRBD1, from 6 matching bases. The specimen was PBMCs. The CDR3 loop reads CAWSHGQYEQYL. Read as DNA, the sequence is TGTGCCTGGAGTCACGGACAGTACGAGCAGTACCTC.